The text below deals with one TCR beta chain. Its target is unknown. Trimming removed 3 bases from V and 4 bases from J, with 13 bases in between. This CDR3 spans 14 amino acids. Amplification of the TCR beta CDR3 regions used RNA transcripts (as template). The first-round RT-PCR employed HTBI primers together with the Qiagen OneStep RT-PCR kit. A multiplex PCR was then performed as the second round. TCRdb ran MiXCR on the multiplex PCR reads and lists one entry per CDR3 protein. The data hold over a million distinct CDR3 sequences, with 35% to 40% observed a single time. The data are from a study of Graves' ophthalmopathy and Graves' hyperthyroidism. Study observations and caveats: In blood appeared most of the expanded thyroid clonotypes whose frequency exceeded 0.001.

The receptor was derived from an adult man with Graves' hyperthyroidism. The rearrangement links TRBV12-3 or TRBV12-4 to TRBJ2-7; the D gene could be TRBD1 or TRBD2 (6 bases each). Sequencing input: peripheral blood or thyroid tissue (not recorded which). The CDR3 DNA sequence: TGTGCCAGCAGTTTCCTAACGGGGGCTTACGAGCAGTACTTC. This gives the protein CASSFLTGAYEQYF.